The source of this T cell receptor beta chain is a study of T cell responses to AZD1222 COVID-19 vaccine. Libraries were prepared by immunoSEQ multiplex PCR; TCRdb keeps only in-frame clonotypes and omits some of them. The table includes more than 150,000 clones, around 87% detected once. The germline CDR1 and CDR2 sequences are MDHEN and SYDVKM. The CDR3 covers 12 residues. The germline V and J ends were trimmed by 11 bases and 2 bases, with 13 bases remaining between them. The source of this sequence is an adult in good health. This chain links TRBV28 with TRBJ2-7, with D hard to call. Sequencing used peripheral blood, obtained on day 0 of MenACWY control vaccination. The CDR3 coding sequence is TGTGCCGTTCAAGACGGTCCCTACGAGCAGTACTTC. This encodes CAVQDGPYEQYF.